A single sample is the source of the 24 T cell receptor beta chains below, sequenced in a study of shared clonotypes between healthy human individuals. The protocol was immunoSEQ multiplex PCR, while the TCRdb copy is restricted to in-frame clones and leaves out a portion. The table lists approximately 2.4 million clones, approximately 95% of them singletons, with roughly 0.13% in the top ten. Material: naive CD4+ T cells sorted from blood. Subset indicated: CD45RA+ positively selected. These receptors were obtained from a man between 18 and 35 years old in good health.

For this clone: The same CDR3 can be traced to other DNA sequences in this sample. The chain joins TRBV2 to TRBJ2-7; D gene ambiguous. Deletions cut 5 bases from V and 3 bases from J, with 5 bases between. Looked up from germline, CDR1 is SNHLY and CDR2 is FYNNEI. This CDR3 contains 11 residues. Written as DNA, the CDR3 is TGTGCCAGCAGTCTCAACTACGAGCAGTACTTC. Its translation is CASSLNYEQYF.

In this sample, this clone turned up once. Additional DNA sequences in this sample encode the identical CDR3. The chain has TRBV18 and TRBJ2-3, with a possible D match to TRBD2 (5 bases). Germline V CDR1 and CDR2: KGHSH, LQKENI. Trimming shortened V by 3 bases and J by 0 bases, and 7 bases separated the two germline ends. The CDR3 sequence is 14 residues long. The CDR3 reads CASSPPGSTDTQYF. In DNA form, the CDR3 reads TGTGCCAGCTCACCCCCGGGGAGCACAGATACGCAGTATTTT. The full variable domain, rest sourced from reference TRBV18 and TRBJ2-3, is NAGVMQNPRHLVRRRGQEARLRCSPMKGHSHVYWYRQLPEEGLKFMVYLQKENIIDESGMPKERFSAEFPKEGPSILRIQQVVRGDSAAYFCASSPPGSTDTQYFGPGTRLTVL.

The chain employs TRBV7-9 and TRBJ2-7; TRBD2 agrees at 7 bases. Germline-derived CDR1 and CDR2 are SEHNR and FQNEAQ (reference sequence). This CDR3 comprises 14 residues. The J segment lost 0 bases and the V segment lost 2 bases, leaving 1 base of the junction unmatched. CDR3 bases: TGTGCCAGCAGCTTACTAGCGGACTCCTACGAGCAGTACTTC. This codes for CASSLLADSYEQYF.

V is TRBV27 and J is TRBJ2-7; D is unresolved. The ends were cut back, 2 bases at V and 0 bases at J, with 8 bases in the middle. CDR1 and CDR2 from the germline V gene are MNHEY and SMNVEV (reference sequence). There are 14 residues in the CDR3. The CDR3 loop reads CASSLVGNSYEQYF. The CDR3 nucleotides are TGTGCCAGCAGTTTAGTAGGGAACTCCTACGAGCAGTACTTC.

This chain uses TRBV11-2 with TRBJ2-6, with D possibly matching TRBD1 (6 bases). The CDR3 extends over 14 amino acids. The V end lost 7 bases, the J end lost 0 bases, and 7 bases lay between the germline ends. In germline, CDR1 is SGHAT, CDR2 FQNNGV. CDR3 DNA sequence: TGTGCCAGCAAGGGACACTCTGGGGCCAACGTCCTGACTTTC. Amino acids: CASKGHSGANVLTF.

The V and J genes are TRBV6-5 and TRBJ1-6; no definite D call. Trimming left V 2 bases short and J 8 bases short, with 10 bases between. In germline, CDR1 is MNHEY, CDR2 SVGAGI. The CDR3 loop spans 14 amino acids. The CDR3 is CASSYRQADSPLHF. The CDR3 nucleotides are TGTGCCAGCAGTTACCGCCAGGCGGATTCACCCCTCCACTTT.

The sample holds one count of this clone. This chain joins TRBV7-2 and TRBJ1-2, with D uncertain. The ends were cut back, 1 base at V and 8 bases at J, with 14 bases in the middle. Germline V lookup: CDR1 SGHTA, CDR2 FQGNSA. There are 14 residues in the CDR3. The CDR3 coding sequence is TGTGCCAGCAGCTTAGTTACGGACTCGTTAGGCTACACCTTC. Protein: CASSLVTDSLGYTF.

This sequence joins TRBV5-1 and TRBJ2-7; tentatively, D is TRBD2 (6 bases). This CDR3 region has 16 residues. V was cut by 4 bases and J by 0 bases, with 17 bases left in between. Germline V lookup: CDR1 SGHRS, CDR2 YFSETQ. The CDR3 DNA follows: TGCGCCAGCAGCCTAGGACCGGGACTGAACTCCTACGAGCAGTACTTC. It translates to CASSLGPGLNSYEQYF.

The chain links TRBV11-2 to TRBJ2-7; possibly TRBD2 for D (5 bases). With 7 bases removed from V and 3 bases from J, the gap between germline ends came to 16 bases. The CDR3 is 14 amino acids. Germline V gives CDR1 SGHAT, CDR2 FQNNGV. In nucleotides, the CDR3 is TGTGCCAGCACCTCAGACACCAGCGGCTACGAGCAGTACTTC. It translates to CASTSDTSGYEQYF.

The CDR3 coding sequence is TGTGCCAGCAGCTTAGACAGCGCGAACACCGGGGAGCTGTTTTTT. Protein sequence: CASSLDSANTGELFF. The V call is TRBV7-2, the J call TRBJ2-2, with D unclear. The V end was cut by 1 base, the J end by 0 bases, with 6 bases between. This CDR3 region has 15 residues. The V gene's germline CDR1 is SGHTA and CDR2 FQGNSA.

The J gene is TRBJ2-3, the V gene TRBV6-5; TRBD2 might be the D (5 bases). CDR3 length: 14 residues. V was cut by 9 bases and J by 0 bases, with 13 bases left in between. Per the germline V gene, CDR1 is MNHEY and CDR2 is SVGAGI. The CDR3 here is CASSRTDSTDTQYF. CDR3 in DNA: TGTGCCAGTAGTCGGACTGACAGCACAGATACGCAGTATTTT.

This sequence joins TRBV6-5 and TRBJ1-1; 7 bases are a match to TRBD1. J gave up 0 bases and V 4 bases, and 5 bases lay outside the gene matches. Germline CDR1 MNHEY, CDR2 SVGAGI. The length of the CDR3 is 15 residues. The CDR3 region is CASSSPQGMNTEAFF. CDR3 in DNA: TGTGCCAGCAGTTCCCCACAGGGGATGAACACTGAAGCTTTCTTT.

V usage is TRBV2 and J usage is TRBJ1-1; perhaps TRBD1 as D (5 bases). The ends were cut back, 4 bases at V and 1 base at J, with 16 bases in the middle. This CDR3 spans 16 amino acids. Germline assignment: CDR1 SNHLY and CDR2 FYNNEI. CDR3 sequence (DNA): TGTGCCAGCAGTGCTCAGGGACGGACTTCGAACACTGAAGCTTTCTTT. Residues: CASSAQGRTSNTEAFF.

J is TRBJ2-2 and V is TRBV4-3; 8 nucleotides match TRBD1. V shed 1 base, J shed 8 bases, and the junction held 6 bases outside the gene matches. This CDR3 is 15 amino acids long. Germline-derived CDR1 and CDR2 are LGHNA and YSLEER. The chain's CDR3 is CASSQVGQGGGELFF. The DNA of the CDR3 is TGCGCCAGCAGCCAAGTTGGACAGGGCGGAGGGGAGCTGTTTTTT.

The V and J genes are TRBV7-9 and TRBJ2-7, with 9 bases lining up with TRBD1. J was trimmed by 2 bases and V by 5 bases; bases with no gene match: 7. The germline CDR1 and CDR2 sequences are SEHNR and FQNEAQ (reference sequence). The CDR3 spans 15 residues. The CDR3 loop is CASSPGTGSPYEQYF. The CDR3 coding sequence is TGTGCCAGCAGCCCCGGGACAGGGAGCCCCTACGAGCAGTACTTC.

V is TRBV29-1 and J is TRBJ1-4, with D possibly matching TRBD1 (5 bases). V was cut by 7 bases and J by 0 bases, with 12 bases left in between. CDR1 and CDR2 from the germline V gene are SQVTM and ANQGSEA. CDR3 length: 14 amino acids. The CDR3, as DNA: TGCAGCGCCAGGGAAAGGGCAACTAATGAAAAACTGTTTTTT. Translating it yields CSARERATNEKLFF.

The CDR3 nucleotides read TGTGCCAGCATCTTCACAAGGGGCACTGAAGCTTTCTTT. Translated, it gives CASIFTRGTEAFF. The chain links TRBV6-1 to TRBJ1-1; a possible D gene is TRBD1 (5 bases). Trimming shortened V by 7 bases and J by 4 bases, and 13 bases separated the two germline ends. The length of the CDR3 is 13 residues. The germline V gene has CDR1 MNHNS and CDR2 SASEGT.

The gene calls are TRBV25-1 and TRBJ1-6; tentative D call: TRBD1 (5 bases). Trimming cost V 4 bases and J 4 bases, with 5 bases left between them. Per germline, CDR1 MGHDK and CDR2 SYGVNS. The CDR3 has 13 amino acids. CDR3 DNA: TGTGCCAGCAGTGGACAGTATAATTCACCCCTCCACTTT. It codes for CASSGQYNSPLHF. Full variable domain (outside the CDR3, taken from reference TRBV25-1 and TRBJ1-6): EADIYQTPRYLVIGTGKKITLECSQTMGHDKMYWYQQDPGMELHLIHYSYGVNSTEKGDLSSESTVSRIRTEHFPLTLESARPSHTSQYLCASSGQYNSPLHFGNGTRLTVT.

The CDR3 DNA sequence: TGCGCCAGCGCTTCCGGGACAACGGCTTCGGGGGCCAACGTCCTGACTTTC. Encoded protein: CASASGTTASGANVLTF. This rearrangement joins TRBV5-1 to TRBJ2-6; D is perhaps TRBD1 (6 bases). The CDR3 covers 17 residues. Germline CDR1 is SGHRS and CDR2 is YFSETQ. Trimming pared 7 bases from V and 4 bases from J, leaving 21 bases between.

To note about this clone: Other DNA sequences from this sample encode an identical CDR3 as well. The chain combines TRBV5-1 with TRBJ1-1; no clear D gene. The CDR3 is made up of 14 amino acids. Between the trimmed V and J ends, which lost 1 base and 0 bases, there was a span of 7 bases. Germline V lookup: CDR1 SGHRS, CDR2 YFSETQ. The CDR3 reads CASSLRGLNTEAFF. The CDR3 DNA is TGCGCCAGCAGCTTGCGGGGTTTGAACACTGAAGCTTTCTTT.

A note on this clone: Within the sample, other DNA sequences also encode this same CDR3. The chain uses TRBV5-6 and TRBJ2-7, with 7 bases fitting TRBD1. Germline V gene sequence: CDR1 SGHDT, CDR2 YYEEEE. This CDR3 comprises 14 residues. Losses at the gene ends were 4 bases for V and 2 bases for J; bases not matched to a gene: 6. Here the CDR3 DNA reads TGTGCCAGCAGCCCTCCGGGACAGACCTACGAGCAGTACTTC. Residues: CASSPPGQTYEQYF.

The DNA of the CDR3 is TGTGCCAGCAGGGGGACAGGGGATACCTACGAGCAGTACTTC. Its protein product is CASRGTGDTYEQYF. This chain connects TRBV28 to TRBJ2-7; 10 bases are a match to TRBD1. The ends lost 6 bases at V and 2 bases at J; junction bases unmatched: 4. Germline-derived CDR1 and CDR2 are MDHEN and SYDVKM. The CDR3 sequence is 14 residues long.

The genes are TRBV4-1 and TRBJ1-2, with no clear D. V gave up 0 bases and J gave up 8 bases, with 7 bases separating them. Per germline, CDR1 MGHRA and CDR2 YSYEKL. The length of the CDR3 is 12 residues. This CDR3 reads CASSQELGGYTF. In nucleotides, the CDR3 is TGCGCCAGCAGCCAAGAGCTCGGCGGCTACACCTTC.

V and J are TRBV10-3 and TRBJ1-1, with D possibly TRBD1 on 6 matching bases. The ends were cut back, 4 bases at V and 7 bases at J, with 10 bases in the middle. CDR3 length equals 12 residues. The germline CDR1 and CDR2 sequences are ENHRY and SYGVKD. CDR3 DNA: TGTGCCATCAGTGCCAACAGGGATGAAGCTTTCTTT. This translates into CAISANRDEAFF.